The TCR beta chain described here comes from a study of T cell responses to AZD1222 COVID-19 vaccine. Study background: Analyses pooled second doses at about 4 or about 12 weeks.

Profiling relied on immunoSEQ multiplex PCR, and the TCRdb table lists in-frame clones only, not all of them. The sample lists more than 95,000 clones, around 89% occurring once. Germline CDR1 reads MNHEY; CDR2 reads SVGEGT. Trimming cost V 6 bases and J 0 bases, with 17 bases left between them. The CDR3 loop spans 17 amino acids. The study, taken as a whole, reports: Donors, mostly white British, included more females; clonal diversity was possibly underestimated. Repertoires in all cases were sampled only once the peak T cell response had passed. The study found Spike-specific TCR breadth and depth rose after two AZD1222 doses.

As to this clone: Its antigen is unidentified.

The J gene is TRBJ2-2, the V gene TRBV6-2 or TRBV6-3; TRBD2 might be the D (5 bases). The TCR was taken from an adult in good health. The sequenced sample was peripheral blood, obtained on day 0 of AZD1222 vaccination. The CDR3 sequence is CASSAKSGATNTGELFF. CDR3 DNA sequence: TGTGCCAGCAGCGCAAAGAGCGGAGCCACGAACACCGGGGAGCTGTTTTTT.